The T cell receptor beta chain under discussion was sequenced for a study of T-cell reconstitution after alpha-beta-depleted transplantation in children. Between the trimmed V and J ends, which lost 3 bases and 5 bases, there was a span of 11 bases. The CDR3 contains 13 residues. Per germline, CDR1 MDHEN and CDR2 SYDVKM. Unique molecular identifiers featured in how the TCRbeta library was prepared. MiXCR was run by TCRdb on the PCR reads, yielding one entry per CDR3 protein. The data contain some 190,000 distinct CDR3 sequences, over 8.5% of them singletons. There are many counts of this clonotype. Sequences were derived from PBMCs, sampled before TCRalphabeta/CD19-depleted stem cell transplant. The chain employs TRBV28 and TRBJ2-7; a possible D gene is TRBD2 (5 bases). This receptor was obtained from a boy younger than 10 with acute myeloid leukemia, due to receive a stem cell transplant. CDR3 loop: CASSFSLAHEQYF. CDR3 in DNA: TGTGCCAGCAGTTTTAGCCTAGCCCACGAGCAGTACTTC.